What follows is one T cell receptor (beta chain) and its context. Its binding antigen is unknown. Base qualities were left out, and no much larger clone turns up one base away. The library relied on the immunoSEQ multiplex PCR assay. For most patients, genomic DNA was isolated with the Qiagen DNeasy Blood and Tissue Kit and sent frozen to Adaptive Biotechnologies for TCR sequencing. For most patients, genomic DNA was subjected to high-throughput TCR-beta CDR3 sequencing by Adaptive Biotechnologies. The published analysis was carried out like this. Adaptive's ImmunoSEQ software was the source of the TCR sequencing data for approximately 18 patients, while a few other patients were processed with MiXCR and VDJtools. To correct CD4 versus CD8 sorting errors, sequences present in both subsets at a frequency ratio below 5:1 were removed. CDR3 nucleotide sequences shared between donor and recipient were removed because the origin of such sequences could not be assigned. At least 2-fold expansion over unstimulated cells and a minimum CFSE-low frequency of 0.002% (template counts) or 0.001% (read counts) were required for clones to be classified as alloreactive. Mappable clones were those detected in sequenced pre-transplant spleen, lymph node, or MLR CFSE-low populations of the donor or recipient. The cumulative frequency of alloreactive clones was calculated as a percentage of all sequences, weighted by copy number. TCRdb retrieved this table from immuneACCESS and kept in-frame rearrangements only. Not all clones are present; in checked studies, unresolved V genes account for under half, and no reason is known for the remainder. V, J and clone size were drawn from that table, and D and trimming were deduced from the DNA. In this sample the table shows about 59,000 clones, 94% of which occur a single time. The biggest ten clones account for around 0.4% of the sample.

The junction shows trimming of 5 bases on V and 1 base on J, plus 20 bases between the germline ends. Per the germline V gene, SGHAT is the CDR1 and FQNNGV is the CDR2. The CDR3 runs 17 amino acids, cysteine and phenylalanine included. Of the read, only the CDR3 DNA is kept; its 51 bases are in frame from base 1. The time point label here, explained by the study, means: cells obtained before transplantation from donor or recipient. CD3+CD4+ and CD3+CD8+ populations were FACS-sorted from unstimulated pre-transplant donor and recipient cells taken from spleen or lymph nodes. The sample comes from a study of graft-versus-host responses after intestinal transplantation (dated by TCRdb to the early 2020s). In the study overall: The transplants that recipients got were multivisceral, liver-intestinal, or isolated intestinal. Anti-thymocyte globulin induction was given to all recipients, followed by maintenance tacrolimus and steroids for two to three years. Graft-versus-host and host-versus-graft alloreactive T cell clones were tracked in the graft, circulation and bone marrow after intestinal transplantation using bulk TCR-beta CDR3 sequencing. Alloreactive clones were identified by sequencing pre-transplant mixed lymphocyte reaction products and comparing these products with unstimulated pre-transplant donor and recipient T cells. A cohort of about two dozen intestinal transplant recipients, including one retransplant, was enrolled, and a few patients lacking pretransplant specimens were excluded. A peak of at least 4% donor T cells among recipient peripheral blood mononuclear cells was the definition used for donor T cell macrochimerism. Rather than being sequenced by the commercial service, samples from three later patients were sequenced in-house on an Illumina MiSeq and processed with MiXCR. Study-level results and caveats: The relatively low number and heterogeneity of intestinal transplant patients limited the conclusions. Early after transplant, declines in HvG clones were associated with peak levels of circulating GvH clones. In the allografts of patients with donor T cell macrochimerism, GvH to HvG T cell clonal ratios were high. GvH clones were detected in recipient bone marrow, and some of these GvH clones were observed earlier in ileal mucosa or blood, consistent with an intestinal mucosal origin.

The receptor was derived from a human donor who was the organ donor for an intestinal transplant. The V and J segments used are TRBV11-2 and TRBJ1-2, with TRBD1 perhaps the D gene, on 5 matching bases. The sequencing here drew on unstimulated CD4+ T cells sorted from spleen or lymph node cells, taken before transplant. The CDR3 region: CASSLKGSSLGNYGYTF. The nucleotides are TGTGCCAGCAGCCTTAAGGGGAGTTCTTTGGGTAACTATGGCTACACCTTC. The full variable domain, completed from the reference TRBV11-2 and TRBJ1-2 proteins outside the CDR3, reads EAGVAQSPRYKIIEKRQSVAFWCNPISGHATLYWYQQILGQGPKLLIQFQNNGVVDDSQLPKDRFSAERLKGVDSTLKIQPAKLEDSAVYLCASSLKGSSLGNYGYTFGSGTRLTVV.